These T cell receptor beta chains were read from a single sample in a study of human T cells and chemical hapten exposure. TCRdb ran MiXCR on the RACE reads and lists one entry per CDR3 protein. The sample contains approximately 70,000 distinct CDR3 sequences, around 9.5% of which appear only once. Sequencing was performed on whole blood, taken in connection with sensitization to the hapten diphenylcyclopropenone (DPC). These receptors were collected from a woman aged 40 to 49 with alopecia areata. Some clones in this sample may be carry-over from other donors' samples. The CDR3 runs from the conserved cysteine through the conserved F or W. The D gene is left open where the match is weak.

d_gene	v_gene	CDR3aa
NA	TRBV5-1	CAGPHLLGAQETQYF
TRBD1	TRBV2	CASSEGQGVGTEAFF
NA	TRBV6-6	CASSYSIDRNSPLHF
TRBD1	TRBV6-5	CASSYSYVPGQINTEAFF
NA	TRBV7-2	CASSLGAVSYNEQFF
TRBD1	TRBV12-5	CASGTGQGLDNEQFF
TRBD2	TRBV3-1	CASRGGLAGDQQFF
NA	TRBV3-1	CASSLASGKRVTEAFF
NA	TRBV5-1	CASSLVLGGTDTQYF
NA	TRBV4-3	CASSQVLEGGYTF
TRBD1	TRBV7-9	CASSLDRARAETQYF